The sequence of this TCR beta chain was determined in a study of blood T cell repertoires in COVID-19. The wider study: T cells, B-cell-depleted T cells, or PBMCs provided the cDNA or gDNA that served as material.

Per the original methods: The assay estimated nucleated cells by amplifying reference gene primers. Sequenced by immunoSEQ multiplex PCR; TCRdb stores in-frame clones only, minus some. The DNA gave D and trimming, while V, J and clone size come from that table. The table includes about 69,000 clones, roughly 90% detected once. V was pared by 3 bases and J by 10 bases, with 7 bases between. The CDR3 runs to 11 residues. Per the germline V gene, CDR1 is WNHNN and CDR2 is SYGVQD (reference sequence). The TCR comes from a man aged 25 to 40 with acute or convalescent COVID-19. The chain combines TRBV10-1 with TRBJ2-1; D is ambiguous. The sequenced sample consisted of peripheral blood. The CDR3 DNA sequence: TGCGCCAGCAGTGATGAGAACGAGCAGTTCTTC. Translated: CASSDENEQFF.